One sample yielded the 16 T cell receptor beta chains listed below, sequenced in a study of cytomegalovirus exposure and HLA in healthy donors. Primers for the PCR totalled 60 Vbeta and 13 Jbeta. Generated by immunoSEQ multiplex PCR, the TCRdb table keeps only in-frame clones and is missing some. The sample has around 150,000 clones, about 80% seen once. The sample was PBMCs. Receptors were obtained from a man between 40 and 49 years old in good health and CMV-seronegative.

This clone was seen once. The J gene is TRBJ2-2, the V gene TRBV9; 8 bases align to TRBD1. CDR1 and CDR2 from the germline V gene are SGDLS and YYNGEE. The CDR3 is 18 residues long. V lost 3 bases to trimming and J lost 6 bases; unmatched junction nucleotides: 16. The CDR3 region has the DNA TGTGCCAGCAGCGATCCGCCATTACAGGGGGGCGGCGCCGGGGAGCTGTTTTTT. Translation gives CASSDPPLQGGGAGELFF. The variable domain in full, completed from reference TRBV9 and TRBJ2-2, reads DSGVTQTPKHLITATGQRVTLRCSPRSGDLSVYWYQQSLDQGLQFLIQYYNGEERAKGNILERFSAQQFPDLHSELNLSSLELGDSALYFCASSDPPLQGGGAGELFFGEGSRLTVL.

The CDR3, as DNA: TGCGCCAGCAGCCAAGCAGGACAGGGTGGATATTCACCCCTCCACTTT. Protein sequence: CASSQAGQGGYSPLHF. The chain uses TRBV4-1 and TRBJ1-6; 8 bases are a match to TRBD1. With V trimmed by 1 base and J by 8 bases, 7 bases remained unmatched. Germline loops: CDR1 MGHRA, CDR2 YSYEKL. This CDR3 is built from 16 residues.

The chain uses TRBV28 and TRBJ2-5; D ambiguous. The tail of the sequence fits TRBJ2-7 better, so the J call may be wrong. The CDR3 is made up of 14 amino acids. CDR1 MDHEN and CDR2 SYDVKM come from the germline V gene. CDR3 DNA sequence: TGTGCCAGCAGTTACGCAAGACACTCCTACGAGCAGTACTTC. It specifies CASSYARHSYEQYF.

The chain has TRBV25-1 and TRBJ1-3, with D possibly TRBD1 on 5 matching bases. Trimming removed 10 bases at V and 0 bases at J, with 10 bases between. CDR3 length: 13 residues. The germline gives CDR1 MGHDK, CDR2 SYGVNS. In DNA, the CDR3 is TGTGCCACCTGGGACTTCTCTGGAAACACCATATATTTT. Its translation: CATWDFSGNTIYF.

This sequence joins TRBV11-2 and TRBJ2-5, with TRBD2 as a possible D gene (5 bases). V was trimmed by 1 base and J by 4 bases, leaving 25 bases between them. CDR3 length equals 19 residues. Germline-derived CDR1 and CDR2 are SGHAT and FQNNGV. The CDR3: CASSLGRSRERFGLETQYF. The CDR3 coding sequence is TGTGCCAGCAGCTTAGGGCGGTCGAGGGAGAGGTTTGGTTTAGAGACCCAGTACTTC.

The V and J genes are TRBV7-8 and TRBJ1-1, with D tentatively TRBD1 (6 bases). From germline, CDR1 is SGHVS and CDR2 FQNEAQ. Trimming pared 1 base from V and 0 bases from J, leaving 6 bases between. The CDR3 extends over 14 amino acids. CDR3 loop: CASSLGQVNTEAFF. The CDR3 nucleotides read TGTGCCAGCAGCTTAGGACAGGTGAACACTGAAGCTTTCTTT.

V is TRBV5-4 and J is TRBJ1-2; TRBD1 is a possible D gene (5 bases). CDR1 and CDR2 from the germline V gene are SGHNT and YYREEE (reference sequence). This CDR3 comprises 14 residues. Trimming left V 3 bases short and J 3 bases short, with 12 bases between. CDR3 DNA: TGTGCCAGCAGCTGGATGGGGCAAGACTATGGCTACACCTTC. Its protein is CASSWMGQDYGYTF.

V gene TRBV2 combines with J gene TRBJ1-5; no reliable D call. Germline CDR1 is SNHLY and CDR2 is FYNNEI. V dropped 4 bases and J dropped 0 bases, with 4 bases sitting between them. The CDR3 extends over 13 amino acids. This CDR3 reads CASSAVSNQPQHF. The CDR3 coding sequence is TGTGCCAGCAGTGCTGTTAGCAATCAGCCCCAGCATTTT.

This clone was seen only a few times. V gene TRBV25-1 combines with J gene TRBJ2-3; maybe TRBD1 (6 bases). The V end lost 7 bases, the J end lost 6 bases, and 14 bases lay between the germline ends. CDR3 length: 13 residues. Per the germline V gene, CDR1 is MGHDK and CDR2 is SYGVNS. The DNA of the CDR3 is TGTGCCAGCAACCCCCCAGGGGAGGATACGCAGTATTTT. It is translated as CASNPPGEDTQYF. Full variable domain (rest looked up from reference TRBV25-1 and TRBJ2-3): EADIYQTPRYLVIGTGKKITLECSQTMGHDKMYWYQQDPGMELHLIHYSYGVNSTEKGDLSSESTVSRIRTEHFPLTLESARPSHTSQYLCASNPPGEDTQYFGPGTRLTVL.

This clone has just a few counts. The gene calls are TRBV5-4 and TRBJ2-7, with D uncertain. The germline V gene encodes CDR1 SGHNT and CDR2 YYREEE (reference sequence). V was trimmed by 1 base and J by 5 bases, leaving 13 bases between them. This CDR3 has 14 amino acids. CDR3 bases: TGTGCCAGCAGCTTGCAACAGCCGACCCACGAGCAGTACTTC. This sequence encodes CASSLQQPTHEQYF. Full variable domain (missing parts from reference TRBV5-4 and TRBJ2-7): ETGVTQSPTHLIKTRGQQVTLRCSSQSGHNTVSWYQQALGQGPQFIFQYYREEENGRGNFPPRFSGLQFPNYSSELNVNALELDDSALYLCASSLQQPTHEQYFGPGTRLTVT.

This rearrangement joins TRBV7-2 to TRBJ1-2, with D possibly being TRBD1 (5 bases). Trimming pared 0 bases from V and 8 bases from J, leaving 10 bases between. In germline, CDR1 is SGHTA, CDR2 FQGNSA. The CDR3 has 13 amino acids. The chain's CDR3 is CASSLARDWGYTF. The DNA of the CDR3 is TGTGCCAGCAGCTTAGCGCGGGACTGGGGCTACACCTTC. Drawing the rest from reference TRBV7-2 and TRBJ1-2, the complete variable domain is GAGVSQSPSNKVTEKGKDVELRCDPISGHTALYWYRQSLGQGLEFLIYFQGNSAPDKSGLPSDRFSAERTGGSVSTLTIQRTQQEDSAVYLCASSLARDWGYTFGSGTRLTVV.

The chain recombines TRBV27 with TRBJ1-1; a possible D gene is TRBD1 (5 bases). The V end lost 1 base, the J end lost 11 bases, and 23 bases lay between the germline ends. The germline V gene encodes CDR1 MNHEY and CDR2 SMNVEV (reference sequence). The CDR3 is made up of 16 amino acids. The CDR3: CASSLYPPAGFPGAFF. CDR3 DNA: TGTGCCAGCAGTTTATACCCCCCGGCAGGGTTCCCTGGGGCTTTCTTT.

This clone was detected a few times. This rearrangement joins TRBV27 to TRBJ1-1; 10 positions match TRBD1. The CDR3 spans 16 residues. The germline V gene has CDR1 MNHEY and CDR2 SMNVEV (reference sequence). V lost 5 bases to trimming and J lost 7 bases; unmatched junction nucleotides: 13. The CDR3 protein is CASSTQPTGGGSEAFF. CDR3 coding DNA: TGTGCCAGCAGTACCCAACCGACAGGGGGCGGGAGTGAAGCTTTCTTT.

The CDR3 DNA follows: TGTGCCAGCAGCTTATTGGATAGCGGGAGCGGCGAGCAGTACTTC. It codes for CASSLLDSGSGEQYF. The chain carries TRBV11-2 and TRBJ2-7, with 9 bases identical to TRBD2. CDR1 and CDR2 (germline): SGHAT, FQNNGV. Unmatched junction bases numbered 8, after V lost 2 bases and J lost 6 bases. This CDR3 contains 15 residues.

The V gene is TRBV5-6, the J gene TRBJ2-1, with 9 bases lining up with TRBD2. Germline CDR1 and CDR2: SGHDT and YYEEEE. The CDR3 runs 15 residues. J was trimmed by 10 bases and V by 1 base; bases with no gene match: 9. In nucleotides, the CDR3 is TGTGCCAGCAGCTTGTGGCCGGGACTAGCATCCGAGCAGTTCTTC. Translated, it gives CASSLWPGLASEQFF.

The chain employs TRBV5-8 and TRBJ1-2; TRBD1 aligns across 9 bases. CDR1 and CDR2 from the germline V gene are SGHTS and YDEGEE. V dropped 3 bases and J dropped 7; count of bases not matched to a gene: 4. This CDR3 has 13 residues. This chain's CDR3 is CASSSRDRAGYTF. DNA of the CDR3: TGTGCCAGCAGCTCCAGGGACAGGGCTGGCTACACCTTC.